The 21 T cell receptor beta chains reported below all come from one sample, sequenced in a study of shared clonotypes between healthy human individuals. Only in-frame clones appear in the TCRdb table, and some are missing; sequencing was by immunoSEQ multiplex PCR. This table has approximately 1.5 million clones, around 98% appearing once. Sequenced material: naive CD4+ T cells sorted from blood. Subset meaning: CD45RA+ positively selected. The receptors were gathered from a man aged 25-45 years in good health.

This clone appeared once. The chain couples TRBV6-5 to TRBJ2-4; the D is unclear. V lost 0 bases to trimming and J lost 1 base, with 10 bases between them. The CDR3 runs 16 residues. Germline V gene lookup returns CDR1 MNHEY and CDR2 SVGAGI. In DNA form, the CDR3 reads TGTGCCAGCAGTTACTCCGACTTTGGGGCCAAAAACATTCAGTACTTC. Residues: CASSYSDFGAKNIQYF.

V and J are TRBV5-1 and TRBJ2-3; 10 positions agree with TRBD2. CDR1 SGHRS and CDR2 YFSETQ come from the germline V gene. The CDR3 is 16 residues long. V dropped 2 bases and J dropped 4; count of bases not matched to a gene: 7. The CDR3 DNA reads as TGCGCCAGCAGCTTTGAACTAGCGGGATTGGCAGATACGCAGTATTTT. Translation gives CASSFELAGLADTQYF.

The chain carries TRBV7-2 and TRBJ2-3; TRBD1 aligns across 8 bases. Germline CDR1 is SGHTA and CDR2 is FQGNSA. CDR3 length equals 17 residues. V lost 6 bases to trimming and J lost 0 bases; unmatched junction nucleotides: 11. As DNA, the CDR3 is TGTGCCAGCAGACCGGACAGGGCCGATCTTAGCACAGATACGCAGTATTTT. Its translation: CASRPDRADLSTDTQYF.

This clone was seen only once. V usage is TRBV29-1 and J usage is TRBJ1-3; possibly TRBD1 for D (5 bases). The CDR3 has 14 amino acids. Trimming took 4 bases from V and 0 from J, leaving 10 bases between them. CDR1 is SQVTM and CDR2 is ANQGSEA in the germline V gene. This chain's CDR3 is CSVVEGASGNTIYF. The CDR3 region has the DNA TGCAGCGTTGTGGAAGGGGCCTCTGGAAACACCATATATTTT. The variable domain in full, with the rest retrieved from reference TRBV29-1 and TRBJ1-3, is SAVISQKPSRDICQRGTSLTIQCQVDSQVTMMFWYRQQPGQSLTLIATANQGSEATYESGFVIDKFPISRPNLTFSTLTVSNMSPEDSSIYLCSVVEGASGNTIYFGEGSWLTVV.

The V call is TRBV10-3, the J call TRBJ2-3, with D possibly matching TRBD2 (5 bases). This CDR3 spans 14 amino acids. V was cut by 8 bases and J by 1 base, with 13 bases left in between. Germline CDR1 is ENHRY and CDR2 is SYGVKD. The CDR3 loop reads CAIGERSRTDTQYF. The CDR3 coding sequence is TGTGCCATCGGGGAGCGAAGTCGCACAGATACGCAGTATTTT.

This clone has a single count. The V and J genes are TRBV5-4 and TRBJ2-3; 9 positions agree with TRBD2. CDR1 is SGHNT, CDR2 YYREEE, per germline (reference sequence). This CDR3 is built from 18 residues. V lost 4 bases and J lost 3; bases outside the gene matches: 15. The CDR3 reads CASSPRGGRAKWTDTQYF. CDR3 in DNA: TGTGCCAGCAGCCCGAGGGGCGGGAGGGCCAAGTGGACAGATACGCAGTATTTT. The whole variable domain, filled in from reference TRBV5-4 and TRBJ2-3, reads ETGVTQSPTHLIKTRGQQVTLRCSSQSGHNTVSWYQQALGQGPQFIFQYYREEENGRGNFPPRFSGLQFPNYSSELNVNALELDDSALYLCASSPRGGRAKWTDTQYFGPGTRLTVL.

Only one count was recorded for this clone. The rearrangement links TRBV18 to TRBJ2-6, with a possible D match to TRBD1 (6 bases). This CDR3 is 20 amino acids long. From germline, CDR1 is KGHSH and CDR2 LQKENI. V dropped 0 bases and J dropped 2 bases, with 20 bases sitting between them. The CDR3 DNA is TGTGCCAGCTCACCACCGAATAAGGGCAGGGGCCGAGCTGGGGCCAACGTCCTGACTTTC. Amino acids: CASSPPNKGRGRAGANVLTF.

The rearrangement links TRBV4-1 to TRBJ2-5; D could derive from TRBD1 or TRBD2 (5 bases each). From germline, CDR1 is MGHRA and CDR2 YSYEKL. The length of the CDR3 is 16 residues. Trimming cost V 4 bases and J 7 bases, with 22 bases left between them. Here the CDR3 DNA reads TGCGCCAGCAGCCGACTGCTCGCGGTGGTCGGGGCGACCCAGTACTTC. Translating gives CASSRLLAVVGATQYF.

The chain has TRBV10-3 and TRBJ2-7, with D possibly matching TRBD1 (6 bases). Germline CDR1 is ENHRY and CDR2 is SYGVKD. The CDR3 extends over 15 amino acids. Trimming shortened V by 6 bases and J by 5 bases, and 20 bases separated the two germline ends. The CDR3 bases are TGTGCCATCAGGCCCCGGGACAATAGTGTTCACGAGCAGTACTTC. Its protein product is CAIRPRDNSVHEQYF.

The chain couples TRBV11-2 to TRBJ2-1; D remains unclear. V was trimmed by 2 bases and J by 5 bases, leaving 19 bases between them. This CDR3 region has 17 residues. The V gene's germline CDR1 is SGHAT and CDR2 FQNNGV. The CDR3 DNA is TGTGCCAGCAGCTTACCCCGCGGCCTCGATTCCCACAATGAGCAGTTCTTC. Translated: CASSLPRGLDSHNEQFF.

The chain joins TRBV9 to TRBJ2-3, with no clear D. Germline V gene sequence: CDR1 SGDLS, CDR2 YYNGEE. Between the trimmed V and J ends, which lost 0 bases and 8 bases, there was a span of 13 bases. The CDR3 covers 14 residues. The CDR3 loop reads CASSVESTLTTQYF. The CDR3 nucleotides are TGTGCCAGCAGCGTAGAGAGTACCCTAACTACGCAGTATTTT.

The chain is built from TRBV9 and TRBJ2-7; 9 positions match TRBD1. CDR1 is SGDLS and CDR2 is YYNGEE in the germline V gene. The CDR3 spans 18 residues. Germline trimming cut 1 base from V and 7 bases from J; bases unmatched to any gene: 18. In DNA, the CDR3 is TGTGCCAGCAGCGTAAGGGACAGGGATTCGGTCTATCCAGGGGAGCAGTACTTC. Translation gives CASSVRDRDSVYPGEQYF.

The chain links TRBV9 to TRBJ2-5; no reliable D call. This CDR3 contains 14 residues. Germline CDR1 is SGDLS and CDR2 is YYNGEE. V was cut by 0 bases and J by 1 base, with 7 bases left in between. Written as DNA, the CDR3 is TGTGCCAGCAGCGTAGGAGCCAGCCAAGAGACCCAGTACTTC. This translates into CASSVGASQETQYF.

The chain combines TRBV30 with TRBJ2-5; D unclear. Germline loops: CDR1 GTSNPN, CDR2 SVGIG (reference sequence). CDR3 length equals 16 residues. V was cut by 0 bases and J by 4 bases, with 18 bases left in between. The DNA of the CDR3 is TGTGCCTGGAGTGTAGTGGGCACAACCACCCGAGAGACCCAGTACTTC. As protein: CAWSVVGTTTRETQYF.

Regarding this clone: Other DNA sequences from this sample encode an identical CDR3 as well. This rearrangement joins TRBV10-3 to TRBJ1-2, with 12 bases fitting TRBD1. Germline V CDR1 and CDR2: ENHRY, SYGVKD. The length of the CDR3 is 14 residues. Losses at the gene ends were 6 bases for V and 2 bases for J; bases not matched to a gene: 1. The CDR3 reads CAIRGTGGNYGYTF. Written as DNA, the CDR3 is TGTGCCATCAGGGGGACAGGGGGCAACTATGGCTACACCTTC.

V and J are TRBV5-4 and TRBJ2-7; D is possibly TRBD1 or TRBD2 (6 bases each). The germline V gene has CDR1 SGHNT and CDR2 YYREEE (reference sequence). Trimming stripped 3 bases from V and 5 bases from J, with 12 bases between. This CDR3 comprises 13 residues. In DNA form, the CDR3 reads TGTGCCAGCAGCTGGGGGGCCGAGAACGAGCAGTACTTC. The encoded protein is CASSWGAENEQYF.

This clone was seen just once. CDR3 sequence (DNA): TGCGCCAGCAGCTTGGGGCGAACTAGCGGAGCCTACGAGCAGTACTTC. Its translation: CASSLGRTSGAYEQYF. The chain is built from TRBV5-1 and TRBJ2-7, with 8 bases matching TRBD2. In germline, CDR1 is SGHRS, CDR2 YFSETQ. Germline trimming cut 0 bases from V and 2 bases from J; bases unmatched to any gene: 7. The CDR3 runs 16 residues.

As concerns this clone: Distinct nucleotide sequences in the sample also encode this CDR3. The chain is built from TRBV9 and TRBJ2-2; 8 bases map to TRBD2. The CDR3 loop spans 14 amino acids. With 0 bases clipped from V and 5 bases from J, the junction kept 0 bases outside the gene matches. Germline CDR1 reads SGDLS; CDR2 reads YYNGEE. The CDR3 is CASSVGGGTGELFF. The CDR3 DNA reads as TGTGCCAGCAGCGTAGGCGGGGGGACCGGGGAGCTGTTTTTT.

The chain joins TRBV7-9 to TRBJ1-2; 7 bases are shared with TRBD1. Germline CDR1 SEHNR, CDR2 FQNEAQ (reference sequence). The V and J ends lost 1 base and 4 bases, in that order; junction bases with no gene match: 6. This CDR3 contains 15 residues. The CDR3 here is CASSLEGGDSYGYTF. CDR3 bases: TGTGCCAGCAGCTTAGAAGGGGGGGACAGCTATGGCTACACCTTC.

The chain combines TRBV4-3 with TRBJ2-7; TRBD1 agrees at 7 bases. The germline gives CDR1 LGHNA, CDR2 YSLEER. Trimming at V came to 1 base and at J to 2 bases, leaving 14 bases not matched to a gene. The CDR3 length is 18 residues. The chain's CDR3 is CASSQGNFRGQSAYEQYF. CDR3 coding DNA: TGCGCCAGCAGCCAAGGGAACTTCCGGGGACAGTCCGCCTACGAGCAGTACTTC.

This rearrangement joins TRBV28 to TRBJ2-3; D may be TRBD2 (5 bases). The CDR3 consists of 15 residues. Germline assignment: CDR1 MDHEN and CDR2 SYDVKM. The V and J ends lost 5 bases and 0 bases respectively, with 12 bases between them. CDR3 loop: CASSVVSGSTDTQYF. The CDR3 region has the DNA TGTGCCAGCAGTGTGGTGAGCGGCAGCACAGATACGCAGTATTTT.